This T cell receptor beta chain was sequenced during a study of T cell repertoires in cytomegalovirus infection. Study-level background: Indications of both CMV infection and matching HLA type were provided by public TCR beta signatures.

This clonotype was detected only a few times. Its target is not known. TCRdb re-called the reads with MiXCR, one entry per CDR3 protein. Here the sample spans around 540,000 distinct CDR3 sequences, 33% being singletons. This clonotype was obtained from a human donor in good health (CMV status not recorded). Some clones in this sample may be carry-over from other donors' samples. The source was cultured PBMCs, collected from culture after CMV antigen stimulation.

The CDR3 region is CASSLGSSRKLFF. As DNA, the CDR3 is TGTGCCAGCAGTTTGGGCAGTTCACGAAAACTGTTTTTT. This sequence joins TRBV12-3 or TRBV12-4 and TRBJ1-4; the D is unclear. Trimming left V 3 bases short and J 10 bases short, with 12 bases between. The CDR3 spans 13 residues.